This passage covers 26 T cell receptor beta chains from one sample sequenced in a study of blood T cell repertoires in COVID-19. Profiled with immunoSEQ multiplex PCR; TCRdb holds only in-frame clones, not every one. The data show about 71,000 clones, with 82% seen just once and roughly 15% held by the top ten. The specimen was peripheral blood. Receptors originate from a woman aged 80 or older with acute or convalescent COVID-19.

The genes are TRBV27 and TRBJ1-1; no firm D call. The CDR3 is 12 amino acids. Per germline, CDR1 MNHEY and CDR2 SMNVEV (reference sequence). Deletions cut 5 bases from V and 0 bases from J, with 4 bases between. Here the CDR3 reads CASSRMNTEAFF. The CDR3 coding sequence is TGTGCCAGCAGTCGTATGAACACTGAAGCTTTCTTT.

This clone was seen just once. The chain is built from TRBV24-1 and TRBJ2-7; 7 nucleotides line up with TRBD1. V was pared by 4 bases and J by 10 bases, with 6 bases of the junction left unmatched. The CDR3 length is 12 residues. Germline V gene sequence: CDR1 KGHDR, CDR2 SFDVKD. The CDR3 bases are TGTGCCACCAGTGACCCGACAGGGCAACAGTACTTC. Translating gives CATSDPTGQQYF.

J is TRBJ1-3 and V is TRBV23-1; D perhaps matches TRBD1 (6 bases). TRBV23-1 is classed as an ORF, of uncertain function. The CDR3 has 15 amino acids. The V and J ends lost 0 bases and 8 bases respectively, with 14 bases between them. The CDR3 sequence: CASSQSGGGADTIYF. The DNA of the CDR3 is TGCGCCAGCAGTCAATCAGGCGGGGGCGCGGACACCATATATTTT.

This clone was recorded only once. The chain links TRBV21-1 to TRBJ2-2; no DNA check was done on the table's D call, TRBD1. TRBV21-1 is flagged as a pseudogene. CDR3 size: 17 residues. The CDR3 sequence is CASSKRTGATGFPELFF. The CDR3 DNA follows: TGTGCCAGCAGCAAACGGACCGGGGCCACAGGGTTTCCGGAGCTGTTTTTT.

CDR3 loop: CASRRLTSGYTDTQYF. The CDR3 DNA follows: TGTGCCAGTAGGAGGTTGACTAGCGGTTACACAGATACGCAGTATTTT. The chain carries TRBV19 and TRBJ2-3; 9 bases fit TRBD2. The CDR3 has 16 amino acids. Unmatched junction bases numbered 9, after V lost 6 bases and J lost 2 bases. Germline V gene data show CDR1 as LNHDA and CDR2 as SQIVND (reference sequence). Using reference TRBV19 and TRBJ2-3 for the parts outside the CDR3, the full variable domain is DGGITQSPKYLFRKEGQNVTLSCEQNLNHDAMYWYRQDPGQGLRLIYYSQIVNDFQKGDIAEGYSVSREKKESFPLTVTSAQKNPTAFYLCASRRLTSGYTDTQYFGPGTRLTVL.

CDR3 in DNA: TGTGCCAGCAGTTACGGATCCCACGAGTGGAGTTCCTACGAGCAGTACTTC. The encoded protein is CASSYGSHEWSSYEQYF. V is TRBV6-2 or TRBV6-3 and J is TRBJ2-7; no reliable D call. CDR3 length equals 17 residues. With 2 bases removed from V and 1 base from J, the gap between germline ends came to 18 bases. Per the germline V gene, CDR1 is MNHEY and CDR2 is SVGEGT.

The V call is TRBV4-3, the J call TRBJ1-4; 8 bases map to TRBD1. With V trimmed by 4 bases and J by 5 bases, 6 bases remained unmatched. The V gene's germline CDR1 is LGHNA and CDR2 YSLEER. CDR3 length: 15 residues. As DNA, the CDR3 is TGCGCCAGCAGCCGAGGACAGGGTGGAAATGAAAAACTGTTTTTT. Its translation is CASSRGQGGNEKLFF.

The rearrangement uses TRBV2 and TRBJ2-3, with D perhaps TRBD2 (6 bases). Germline V gene data show CDR1 as SNHLY and CDR2 as FYNNEI. Trimming pared 5 bases from V and 2 bases from J, leaving 17 bases between. The CDR3 has 16 residues. The CDR3 spells CASSSQWGLTTDTQYF. DNA for the CDR3: TGTGCCAGCAGTTCCCAATGGGGACTTACCACAGATACGCAGTATTTT.

This clone was observed once. This chain links TRBV6-2 or TRBV6-3 with TRBJ2-7, with D possibly matching TRBD2 (5 bases). The V end was cut by 0 bases, the J end by 2 bases, with 11 bases between. Germline V lookup: CDR1 MNHEY, CDR2 SVGEGT. This CDR3 spans 15 amino acids. This CDR3 reads CASSYSRGQTYEQYF. CDR3 nucleotide sequence: TGTGCCAGCAGTTACTCGAGAGGGCAGACCTACGAGCAGTACTTC.

This clone was observed a few times. The V and J genes are TRBV19 and TRBJ2-7, with D possibly being TRBD2 (6 bases). V gave up 6 bases and J gave up 6 bases, with 12 bases separating them. The CDR3 runs to 12 residues. Per germline, CDR1 LNHDA and CDR2 SQIVND (reference sequence). The CDR3 coding sequence is TGTGCCAGTAGGGGGACTGCAGGCGAGCAGTACTTC. Amino acids: CASRGTAGEQYF.

This chain uses TRBV19 with TRBJ1-2; possibly TRBD1 for D (6 bases). Looked up from germline, CDR1 is LNHDA and CDR2 is SQIVND (reference sequence). V was trimmed by 10 bases and J by 3 bases, leaving 15 bases between them. This CDR3 spans 13 amino acids. DNA for the CDR3: TGTGCCACCTACGGACAGAACGACTATGGCTACACCTTC. Its translation: CATYGQNDYGYTF.

The chain links TRBV6-2 or TRBV6-3 to TRBJ1-2; TRBD1 matches at 7 bases. The V and J ends lost 1 base and 0 bases, in that order; junction bases with no gene match: 2. The germline CDR1 and CDR2 sequences are MNHEY and SVGEGT. This CDR3 is 15 amino acids long. For the CDR3, the DNA is TGTGCCAGCAGTTACTGGACAGGAACTAACTATGGCTACACCTTC. Its translation is CASSYWTGTNYGYTF.

The gene calls are TRBV5-1 and TRBJ1-5; 10 positions agree with TRBD1. J was trimmed by 7 bases and V by 3 bases; bases with no gene match: 4. Germline CDR1 SGHRS, CDR2 YFSETQ. The CDR3 runs to 14 residues. The CDR3 loop is CASSYGTGDQPQHF. CDR3 sequence (DNA): TGCGCCAGCAGCTACGGGACAGGGGACCAGCCCCAGCATTTT.

The chain couples TRBV6-1 to TRBJ2-7, with D possibly matching TRBD1 (8 bases). Germline V gives CDR1 MNHNS, CDR2 SASEGT. The CDR3 spans 16 residues. V dropped 0 bases and J dropped 2 bases, with 14 bases sitting between them. This CDR3 reads CASSEARTGRAYEQYF. CDR3 nucleotides: TGTGCCAGCAGTGAAGCGCGGACAGGGAGGGCCTACGAGCAGTACTTC.

The chain employs TRBV28 and TRBJ2-7; a weak D match, TRBD1 (6 bases). This CDR3 is built from 16 residues. V shed 2 bases and J shed 2 bases, with 16 bases lying between them. The germline CDR1 and CDR2 sequences are MDHEN and SYDVKM. Written as DNA, the CDR3 is TGTGCCAGCAGTTTACATTGGGGACACAGGGCCTACGAGCAGTACTTC. Its protein is CASSLHWGHRAYEQYF.

J is TRBJ1-2 and V is TRBV5-5; D not certain. Germline assignment: CDR1 SGHKS and CDR2 YYEKEE (reference sequence). Trimming removed 3 bases at V and 6 bases at J, with 12 bases between. This CDR3 is built from 13 residues. The CDR3 coding sequence is TGTGCCAGCAGCTATGAATACGGGGATGGCTACACCTTC. Protein: CASSYEYGDGYTF.

The chain employs TRBV5-4 and TRBJ2-7; 8 positions match TRBD1. The length of the CDR3 is 14 residues. V was pared by 4 bases and J by 2 bases, with 5 bases of the junction left unmatched. Germline V gene data show CDR1 as SGHNT and CDR2 as YYREEE (reference sequence). The CDR3 is CASSRQGSTYEQYF. Written as DNA, the CDR3 is TGTGCCAGCAGCAGACAGGGGTCGACCTACGAGCAGTACTTC.

In DNA, the CDR3 is TGTGCCACCAGCGGACTTACTAGCGGGAGGAGGTACGAGCAGTACTTC. It codes for CATSGLTSGRRYEQYF. The chain joins TRBV15 to TRBJ2-7, with 12 bases aligning to TRBD2. The CDR3 runs 16 residues. Germline V gene sequence: CDR1 LNHNV, CDR2 YYDKDF (reference sequence). J gave up 4 bases and V 5 bases, and 9 bases lay outside the gene matches.

The gene calls are TRBV5-8 and TRBJ1-6; TRBD1 agrees at 7 bases. Germline V gene data show CDR1 as SGHTS and CDR2 as YDEGEE. This CDR3 spans 15 amino acids. The J segment lost 6 bases and the V segment lost 2 bases, leaving 5 bases of the junction unmatched. The CDR3 nucleotides are TGTGCCAGCAGCTTCCCGGGACAGCGTAATTCACCCCTCCACTTT. Its protein is CASSFPGQRNSPLHF.

This clone appeared a single time. The genes are TRBV11-2 and TRBJ2-7, with 13 bases matching TRBD2. With V trimmed by 2 bases and J by 9 bases, 16 bases remained unmatched. The CDR3 length is 18 residues. Germline assignment: CDR1 SGHAT and CDR2 FQNNGV. As DNA, the CDR3 is TGTGCCAGCAGCTTACTAGGCAGGCGGACTAGCGGGAGTATCGGGCAGTACTTC. This codes for CASSLLGRRTSGSIGQYF.

This clone has more than one count but fewer than ten. V gene TRBV6-5 combines with J gene TRBJ1-1; 7 nucleotides align to TRBD1. The CDR3 is 14 residues long. Germline trimming cut 8 bases from V and 0 bases from J; bases unmatched to any gene: 6. Per germline, CDR1 MNHEY and CDR2 SVGAGI. The CDR3 region is CASRWTGMNTEAFF. CDR3 bases: TGTGCCAGCCGATGGACAGGCATGAACACTGAAGCTTTCTTT.

V gene TRBV11-2 combines with J gene TRBJ2-1, with D possibly being TRBD2 (6 bases). This CDR3 has 16 residues. Deletions cut 0 bases from V and 5 bases from J, with 14 bases between. In germline, CDR1 is SGHAT, CDR2 FQNNGV. CDR3 protein: CASSLEGGTGDNEQFF. The DNA for the CDR3 is TGTGCCAGCAGCTTAGAGGGAGGTACGGGGGACAATGAGCAGTTCTTC.

This rearrangement joins TRBV28 to TRBJ2-3; D possibly corresponds to TRBD1 (5 bases). The V gene's germline CDR1 is MDHEN and CDR2 SYDVKM. V lost 3 bases and J lost 0, with 13 bases in between. The CDR3 consists of 16 residues. DNA for the CDR3: TGTGCCAGCAGTTTCGCAGGGTTTACTAGCACAGATACGCAGTATTTT. Translated: CASSFAGFTSTDTQYF.

This sequence joins TRBV10-2 and TRBJ2-6; 9 bases agree with TRBD1. Per germline, CDR1 WSHSY and CDR2 SAAADI. This CDR3 spans 16 amino acids. V lost 8 bases to trimming and J lost 0 bases; unmatched junction nucleotides: 5. The CDR3 DNA reads as TGCGCCAGCGTCCGGGACAGGGACTCTGGGGCCAACGTCCTGACTTTC. It encodes CASVRDRDSGANVLTF.

V is TRBV7-8 and J is TRBJ1-3; 10 nucleotides match TRBD1. J gave up 1 base and V 5 bases, and 5 bases lay outside the gene matches. The V gene's germline CDR1 is SGHVS and CDR2 FQNEAQ. This CDR3 is built from 16 residues. CDR3 DNA: TGTGCCAGCAGCCCCGACAGGGGGCTATCTGGAAACACCATATATTTT. Its translation is CASSPDRGLSGNTIYF.

This chain connects TRBV14 to TRBJ2-5; 7 nucleotides align to TRBD2. The CDR3 runs to 14 residues. V lost 2 bases, J lost 5 bases, and 5 bases stayed unmatched. CDR1 and CDR2 (germline): SGHDN, FVKESK. The CDR3 nucleotides read TGTGCCAGCAGCCAACCGGGGGGTTGGGAGACCCAGTACTTC. Amino acids: CASSQPGGWETQYF.